This T cell receptor (beta chain) was sequenced during a study of T cells after yellow fever vaccination (dated by TCRdb to about 2019). Background on the whole study: The SMART-Seq v4 Ultra Low Input RNA kit was used to prepare libraries from fractions with low cell numbers. Two healthy male donors made up the cohort, one aged 18 to 29 years and the other aged 30 to 40 years. Bulk TCR alpha and beta repertoires were sequenced longitudinally to track T-cell clones before and after primary and booster YFV17D yellow fever vaccination. Blood was collected at multiple timepoints before and after primary and secondary immunization, and bulk PBMC replicates and cell subsets were isolated.

The CDR3 spans 13 residues, from the cysteine through the phenylalanine. CDR3 DNA is the only sequence kept; it has 39 bases, read in frame from the first base. V and J lose 9 bases and 0 bases, and a span of 9 bases separates them. Based on the germline V gene, the CDR1 and CDR2 sequences are MNHNS and SASEGT. This clonotype was recorded many times. This clone's antigen is unknown. Per-nucleotide qualities are absent, and no much larger clonotype sits a single base away. In the paper's terms, the treatment or condition label means: live attenuated yellow fever vaccine strain. PBMCs were isolated from peripheral blood using a standard Ficoll-Paque protocol. CD4 and CD8 T-cell fractions were isolated with Dynabeads CD4 and CD8 positive selection kits. TriZol was used to extract RNA from bulk PBMCs, from CD4 and CD8 fractions, and from dextramer-positive and dextramer-negative fractions. What the authors observed across the whole study: The study included only two donors, which limits how far the findings can be generalized. The secondary T-cell response was weaker than the primary response but faster, peaking on day 5 instead of day 15. After the booster, most clones that had expanded after primary vaccination were detected again (around 95% of CD4 and 88% of CD8), suggesting broad maintenance of memory. Computational filtering was needed because FACS-sorted repertoires could contain abundant contaminating clonotypes from the bulk population. A small fraction of clonotypes showed up in both the CD4 and CD8 compartments, probably as a result of convergent recombination.

TCR cDNA was made using 5'RACE template switching, a step that added a universal primer site and unique molecular identifiers. Priming for cDNA synthesis came from both the TCR alpha and TCR beta constant segments. Library amplification involved two PCR steps, and the second step added sample barcodes and sequencing adapters. Sequencing of libraries was performed on Illumina HiSeq 2500 (2x100 bp) or NovaSeq (2x150 bp). In the source study's methods: MIGEC handled demultiplexing of reads and collapsing into UMI consensus sequences, while MiXCR performed V(D)J alignment. Clonotypes responding to the vaccine were identified with edgeR on replicate PBMC samples, with the criteria of FDR below 0.01 and a log2 fold change above 5 up to day 15. Bulk clonotypes were assigned CD4 or CD8 identity according to which sequenced CD4 or CD8 repertoire held them at higher abundance. The raw public data were reprocessed by TCRdb itself: fastp quality trimming at Q25, MiXCR clonotype calling, in-frame beta chains only. Every entry covers one CDR3 protein and lists the most common genes and DNA from its rows. The V and J calls were determined by TCRdb, not by the authors. The sample table records approximately 250,000 distinct CDR3 sequences; 6.7% of these occur just once. Of the sample, more than 1% falls within the top ten clones.

The sequence is built from TRBV6-1 and TRBJ2-1; the D gene cannot be named for sure. The sequenced sample was CD4+ T cells sorted from PBMCs, obtained on the day of the yellow fever booster vaccination. This receptor was taken from a man between 25 and 39 years old who received the YFV17D yellow fever vaccine. The DNA reads TGTGCCAGTACCAGGAGCTCCTACAATGAGCAGTTCTTC. It codes for CASTRSSYNEQFF.